This TCR beta chain was recorded in a study of blood T cell repertoires in COVID-19. Clones were read by immunoSEQ multiplex PCR, and TCRdb kept only the in-frame ones, dropping some. Of about 60,000 clones in the sample, 84% are singletons; the top ten hold roughly 15%. The CDR3 is made up of 14 amino acids. V lost 3 bases and J 7 bases, leaving 10 bases between the germline ends. CDR1 MDHEN and CDR2 SYDVKM come from the germline V gene. V gene TRBV28 combines with J gene TRBJ1-6, with a possible D match to TRBD1 (6 bases). This TCR was recovered from a man aged 55 to 69 with COVID-19, enrolled during active disease. The sequencing input was peripheral blood. CDR3 nucleotide sequence: TGTGCCAGCAGTTTTGGACAGACAAATTCACCCCTCCACTTT. This gives the protein CASSFGQTNSPLHF.